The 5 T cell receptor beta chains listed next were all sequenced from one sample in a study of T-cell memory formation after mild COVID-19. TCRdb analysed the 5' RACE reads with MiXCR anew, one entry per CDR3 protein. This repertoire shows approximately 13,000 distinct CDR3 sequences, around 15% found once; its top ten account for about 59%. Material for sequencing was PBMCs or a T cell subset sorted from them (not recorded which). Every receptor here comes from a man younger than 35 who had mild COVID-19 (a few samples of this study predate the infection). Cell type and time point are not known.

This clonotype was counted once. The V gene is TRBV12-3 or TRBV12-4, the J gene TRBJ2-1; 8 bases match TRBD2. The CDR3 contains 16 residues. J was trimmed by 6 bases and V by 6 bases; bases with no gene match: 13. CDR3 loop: CASSPSGLARGNEQFF. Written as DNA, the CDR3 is TGTGCCAGCAGCCCCAGCGGACTAGCAAGGGGCAATGAGCAGTTCTTC.

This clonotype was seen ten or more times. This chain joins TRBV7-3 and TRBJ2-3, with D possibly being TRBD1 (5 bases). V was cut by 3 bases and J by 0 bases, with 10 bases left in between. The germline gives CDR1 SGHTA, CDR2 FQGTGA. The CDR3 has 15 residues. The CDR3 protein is CASSFQGMSTDTQYF. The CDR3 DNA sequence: TGTGCCAGCAGCTTTCAGGGTATGAGCACAGATACGCAGTATTTT.

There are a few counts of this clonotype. Here the CDR3 reads CASSQGWAGGRQPQHF. CDR3 DNA: TGTGCCAGCAGCCAAGGCTGGGCAGGGGGCCGGCAGCCCCAGCATTTT. This chain joins TRBV3-1 and TRBJ1-5; 8 nucleotides match TRBD1. The CDR3 loop spans 16 amino acids. V was clipped by 1 base and J by 7 bases; unmatched bases: 9. Per the germline V gene, CDR1 is LGHDT and CDR2 is YNNKEL (reference sequence). Based on the CDR3 plus reference TRBV3-1 and TRBJ1-5, the full variable domain is DTAVSQTPKYLVTQMGNDKSIKCEQNLGHDTMYWYKQDSKKFLKIMFSYNNKELIINETVPNRFSPKSPDKAHLNLHINSLELGDSAVYFCASSQGWAGGRQPQHFGDGTRLSIL.

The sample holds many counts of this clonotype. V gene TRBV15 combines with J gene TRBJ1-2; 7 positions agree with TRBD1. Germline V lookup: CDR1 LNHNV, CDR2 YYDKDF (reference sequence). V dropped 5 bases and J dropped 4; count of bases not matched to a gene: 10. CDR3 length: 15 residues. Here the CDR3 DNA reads TGTGCCACCAGCGGGGCGATCGGGACAGCCTATGGCTACACCTTC. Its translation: CATSGAIGTAYGYTF.

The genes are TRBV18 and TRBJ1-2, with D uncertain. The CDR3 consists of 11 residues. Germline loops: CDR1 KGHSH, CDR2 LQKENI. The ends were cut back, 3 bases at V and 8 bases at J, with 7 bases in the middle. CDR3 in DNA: TGTGCCAGCTCACCCCTGGCAGGCTACACCTTC. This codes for CASSPLAGYTF.